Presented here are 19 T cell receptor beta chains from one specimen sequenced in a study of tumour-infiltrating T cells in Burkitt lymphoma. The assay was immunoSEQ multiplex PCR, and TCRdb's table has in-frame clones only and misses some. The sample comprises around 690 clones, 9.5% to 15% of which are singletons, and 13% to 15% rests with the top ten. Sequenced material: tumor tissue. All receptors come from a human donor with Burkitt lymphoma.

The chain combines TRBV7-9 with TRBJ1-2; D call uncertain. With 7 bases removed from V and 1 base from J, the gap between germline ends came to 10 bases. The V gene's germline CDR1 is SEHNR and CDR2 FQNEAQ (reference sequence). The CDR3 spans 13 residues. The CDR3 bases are TGTGCCAGCACCCGGGAGAGTAACTATGGCTACACCTTC. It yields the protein CASTRESNYGYTF. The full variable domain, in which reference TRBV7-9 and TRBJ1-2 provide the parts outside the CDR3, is DTGVSQNPRHKITKRGQNVTFRCDPISEHNRLYWYRQTLGQGPEFLTYFQNEAQLEKSRLLSDRFSAERPKGSFSTLEIQRTEQGDSAMYLCASTRESNYGYTFGSGTRLTVV.

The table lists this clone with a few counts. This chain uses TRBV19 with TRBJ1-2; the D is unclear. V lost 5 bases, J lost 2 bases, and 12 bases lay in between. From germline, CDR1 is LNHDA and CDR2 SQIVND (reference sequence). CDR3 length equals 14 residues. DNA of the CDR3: TGTGCCAGTAGTTTGAAATTGCAGAACTATGGCTACACCTTC. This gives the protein CASSLKLQNYGYTF.

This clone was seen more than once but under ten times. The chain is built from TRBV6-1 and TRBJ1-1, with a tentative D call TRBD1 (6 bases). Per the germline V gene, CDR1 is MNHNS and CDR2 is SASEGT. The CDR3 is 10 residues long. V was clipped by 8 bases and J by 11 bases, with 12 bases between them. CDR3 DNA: TGTGCCAGCGGGGGGCTTTGGGCTTTCTTT. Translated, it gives CASGGLWAFF.

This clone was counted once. DNA for the CDR3: TGTGCCAGTAGTATTAAACTTATTGGCAATGAGCAGTTCTTC. It specifies CASSIKLIGNEQFF. The chain carries TRBV19 and TRBJ2-1, with unresolved D. Trimming removed 3 bases from V and 6 bases from J, with 12 bases in between. This CDR3 spans 14 amino acids. Germline assignment: CDR1 LNHDA and CDR2 SQIVND (reference sequence).

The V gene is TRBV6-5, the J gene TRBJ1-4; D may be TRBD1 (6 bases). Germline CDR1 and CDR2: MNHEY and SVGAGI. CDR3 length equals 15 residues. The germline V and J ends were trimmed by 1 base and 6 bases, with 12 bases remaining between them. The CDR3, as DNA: TGTGCCAGCAGTTACTTCGGGGGCGCGGATGAAAAACTGTTTTTT. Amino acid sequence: CASSYFGGADEKLFF.

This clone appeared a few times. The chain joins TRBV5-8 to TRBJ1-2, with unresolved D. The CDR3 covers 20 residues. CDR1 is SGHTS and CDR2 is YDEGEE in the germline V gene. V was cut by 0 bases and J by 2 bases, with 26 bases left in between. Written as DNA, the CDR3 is TGTGCCAGCAGCTTGGTAAACCCCGAATGGGCGTCCCAATCGAACTATGGCTACACCTTC. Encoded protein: CASSLVNPEWASQSNYGYTF.

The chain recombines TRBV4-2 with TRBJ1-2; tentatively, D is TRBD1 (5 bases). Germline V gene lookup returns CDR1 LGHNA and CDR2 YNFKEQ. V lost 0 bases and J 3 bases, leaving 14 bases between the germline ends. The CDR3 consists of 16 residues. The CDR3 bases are TGTGCCAGCAGCCAAGATGGGCGGGGGTTGGACTATGGCTACACCTTC. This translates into CASSQDGRGLDYGYTF.

CDR3 sequence: CASDDSGNTIYF. CDR3 in DNA: TGTGCCAGCGACGACTCGGGAAACACCATATATTTT. The rearrangement links TRBV7-9 to TRBJ1-3, with D unresolved. This CDR3 has 12 amino acids. V dropped 8 bases and J dropped 4 bases, with 9 bases sitting between them. Per the germline V gene, CDR1 is SEHNR and CDR2 is FQNEAQ (reference sequence).

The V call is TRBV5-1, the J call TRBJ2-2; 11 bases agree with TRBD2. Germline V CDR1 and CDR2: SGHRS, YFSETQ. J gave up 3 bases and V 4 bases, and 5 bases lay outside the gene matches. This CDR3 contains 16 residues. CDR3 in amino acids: CASSGTSGGYTGELFF. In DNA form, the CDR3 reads TGCGCCAGCAGCGGAACTAGCGGGGGATACACCGGGGAGCTGTTTTTT. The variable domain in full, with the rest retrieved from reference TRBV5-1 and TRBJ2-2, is KAGVTQTPRYLIKTRGQQVTLSCSPISGHRSVSWYQQTPGQGLQFLFEYFSETQRNKGNFPGRFSGRQFSNSRSEMNVSTLELGDSALYLCASSGTSGGYTGELFFGEGSRLTVL.

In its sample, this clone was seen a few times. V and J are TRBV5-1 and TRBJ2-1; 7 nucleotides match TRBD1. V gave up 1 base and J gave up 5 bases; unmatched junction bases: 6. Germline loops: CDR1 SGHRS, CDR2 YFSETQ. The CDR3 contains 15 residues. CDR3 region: CASSLLGQLNNEQFF. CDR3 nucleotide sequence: TGCGCCAGCAGCTTGTTGGGACAGCTCAACAATGAGCAGTTCTTC.

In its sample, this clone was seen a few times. This CDR3 is CASDFSGGATGELFF. The CDR3, as DNA: TGTGCCAGCGACTTTAGCGGGGGGGCGACCGGGGAGCTGTTTTTT. The V gene is TRBV11-2, the J gene TRBJ2-2; 11 bases align to TRBD2. The CDR3 extends over 15 amino acids. CDR1 and CDR2 (germline): SGHAT, FQNNGV. The V and J ends lost 8 bases and 5 bases, in that order; junction bases with no gene match: 7.

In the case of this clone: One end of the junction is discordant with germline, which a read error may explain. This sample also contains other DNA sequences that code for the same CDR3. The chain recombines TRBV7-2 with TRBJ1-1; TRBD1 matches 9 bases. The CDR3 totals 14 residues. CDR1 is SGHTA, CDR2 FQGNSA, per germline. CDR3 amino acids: CASSLVTGGTEAFF. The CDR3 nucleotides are TGTGCCAGCAGTTTAGTGACAGGGGGAACTGAAGCTTTCTTT.

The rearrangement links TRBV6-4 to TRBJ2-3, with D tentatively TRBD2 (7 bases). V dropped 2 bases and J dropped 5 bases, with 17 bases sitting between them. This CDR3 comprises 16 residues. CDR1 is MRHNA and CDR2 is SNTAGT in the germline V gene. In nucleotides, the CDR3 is TGTGCCAGCAGTGACGACGCGGGGGCCCTCATAGATACGCAGTATTTT. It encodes CASSDDAGALIDTQYF.

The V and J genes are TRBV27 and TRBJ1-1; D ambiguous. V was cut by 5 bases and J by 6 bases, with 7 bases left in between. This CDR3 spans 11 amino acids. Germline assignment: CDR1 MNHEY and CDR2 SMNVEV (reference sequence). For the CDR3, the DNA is TGTGCCAGCAGTCGGGCGGCTGAAGCTTTCTTT. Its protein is CASSRAAEAFF.

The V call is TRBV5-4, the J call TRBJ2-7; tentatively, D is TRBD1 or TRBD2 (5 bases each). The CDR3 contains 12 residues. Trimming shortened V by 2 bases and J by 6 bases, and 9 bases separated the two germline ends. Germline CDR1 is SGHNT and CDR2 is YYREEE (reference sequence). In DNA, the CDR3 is TGTGCCAGCAGCTTAGGGGCGGGCGAGCAGTACTTC. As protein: CASSLGAGEQYF.

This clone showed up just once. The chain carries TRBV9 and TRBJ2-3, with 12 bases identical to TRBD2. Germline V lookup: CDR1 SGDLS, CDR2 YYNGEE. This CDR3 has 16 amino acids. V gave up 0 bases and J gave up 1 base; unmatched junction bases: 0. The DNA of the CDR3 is TGTGCCAGCAGCGTAGGACTAGCGGGGGGCACAGATACGCAGTATTTT. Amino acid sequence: CASSVGLAGGTDTQYF.

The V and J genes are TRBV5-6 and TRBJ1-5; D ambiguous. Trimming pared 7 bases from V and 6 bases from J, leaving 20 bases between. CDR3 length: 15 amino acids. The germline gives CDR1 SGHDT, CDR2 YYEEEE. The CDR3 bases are TGTGCCAGCGGCTCTGGAGGAGGAAAAAGTCAGCCCCAGCATTTT. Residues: CASGSGGGKSQPQHF.

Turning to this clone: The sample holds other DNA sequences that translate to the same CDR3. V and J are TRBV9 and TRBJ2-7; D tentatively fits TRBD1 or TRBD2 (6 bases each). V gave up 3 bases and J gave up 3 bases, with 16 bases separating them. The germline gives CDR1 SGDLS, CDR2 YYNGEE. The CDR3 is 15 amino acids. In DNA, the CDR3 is TGTGCCAGCAGCGAAGGGGGGCTTGGGGTCTACGAGCAGTACTTC. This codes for CASSEGGLGVYEQYF.

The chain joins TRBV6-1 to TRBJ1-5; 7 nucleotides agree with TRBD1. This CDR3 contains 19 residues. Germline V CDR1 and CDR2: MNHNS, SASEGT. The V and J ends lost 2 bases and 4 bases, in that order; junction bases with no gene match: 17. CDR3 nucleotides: TGTGCCAGCAGTGAAACTCCACCGGGACAGAGTATAGCAAATCAGCCCCAGCATTTT. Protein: CASSETPPGQSIANQPQHF.